This passage covers 7 T cell receptor beta chains from one sample sequenced in a study of blood T cells in healthy people across ages. The use of a sample-barcoded 5' primer and a J-beta primer mix characterized a second PCR of roughly 6 to 11 cycles. MiXCR was run by TCRdb on the 5' RACE reads, yielding one entry per CDR3 protein. This sample has around 800,000 distinct CDR3 sequences; about 53% occur once, and the top ten carry around 40%. Sample: blood. Receptors originate from a man at least 80 years old in good health.

J is TRBJ1-2 and V is TRBV7-2; TRBD1 matches at 9 bases. The CDR3 totals 15 residues. V lost 0 bases and J lost 7; bases outside the gene matches: 6. Germline V gene sequence: CDR1 SGHTA, CDR2 FQGNSA. CDR3 region: CASSLAQGARSGYTF. In DNA, the CDR3 is TGTGCCAGCAGCTTAGCACAGGGGGCGCGGAGTGGCTACACCTTC.

At least ten counts were recorded for this clonotype. For the CDR3, the DNA is TGTGCCAGCCAAGACAGGGACGCGAGCACTTATGGCTACACCTTC. It is translated as CASQDRDASTYGYTF. The V call is TRBV7-2, the J call TRBJ1-2; TRBD1 aligns across 7 bases. This CDR3 is 15 amino acids long. The V gene end was trimmed by 8 bases and the J gene end by 5 bases; junction bases not matched to a gene: 14. CDR1 is SGHTA and CDR2 is FQGNSA in the germline V gene.

This clonotype came up a few times. The gene calls are TRBV24-1 and TRBJ1-2; weak D call: TRBD1 (6 bases). Deletions cut 4 bases from V and 3 bases from J, with 14 bases between. Germline V gives CDR1 KGHDR, CDR2 SFDVKD. CDR3 length equals 15 residues. The CDR3 sequence: CATSDPTGSYYGYTF. The DNA of the CDR3 is TGTGCCACCAGTGACCCGACAGGCTCGTACTATGGCTACACCTTC.

The chain recombines TRBV9 with TRBJ2-1; the D is unclear. The CDR3 is made up of 14 amino acids. Germline V lookup: CDR1 SGDLS, CDR2 YYNGEE. Trimming pared 0 bases from V and 2 bases from J, leaving 6 bases between. CDR3 in amino acids: CASSVVETYNEQFF. In DNA, the CDR3 is TGTGCCAGCAGCGTAGTAGAGACCTACAATGAGCAGTTCTTC.

This clonotype has more than one count but fewer than ten. This chain joins TRBV6-1 and TRBJ2-3; tentatively, D is TRBD1 or TRBD2 (5 bases each). This CDR3 is built from 14 residues. Germline values: CDR1 MNHNS, CDR2 SASEGT. The V gene lost 0 bases and the J gene lost 14 bases, with 18 bases spanning the gap. The CDR3 spells CASSEAPGARYAYF. The DNA for the CDR3 is TGTGCCAGCAGTGAAGCGCCCGGGGCCAGATACGCGTATTTT.

CDR3 DNA sequence: TGTGCCAGCCAACCAAGGGGAGGTCCGACCTACGAGCAGTACTTC. Encoded protein: CASQPRGGPTYEQYF. The chain has TRBV27 and TRBJ2-7, with a weak D call TRBD2 (6 bases). The V and J ends lost 8 bases and 2 bases respectively, with 19 bases between them. Germline loops: CDR1 MNHEY, CDR2 SMNVEV (reference sequence). The CDR3 consists of 15 residues.

This chain connects TRBV5-6 to TRBJ2-3; 10 bases line up with TRBD1. The CDR3 spans 14 residues. After removal of 4 bases from V and 14 bases from J, the junction contained 13 bases not matched to a gene. Germline loops: CDR1 SGHDT, CDR2 YYEEEE. This CDR3 reads CASSPDRGHGYAYF. The DNA for the CDR3 is TGTGCCAGCAGCCCTGACAGGGGGCATGGATACGCGTATTTT.